This T cell receptor (beta chain) was retrieved from a study of blood T cell repertoires in COVID-19. Germline V CDR1 and CDR2: DFQATT, SNEGSKA (reference sequence). Trimming took off 6 bases at V and 11 bases at J, with 11 bases between the two ends. The CDR3 is made up of 10 amino acids. Measured with immunoSEQ multiplex PCR; TCRdb has only the in-frame clones, and not every one. The table has approximately 50,000 clones, approximately 89% seen once. V gene TRBV20-1 combines with J gene TRBJ2-1, with TRBD2 as a possible D gene (5 bases). This clonotype originated in an elderly woman with acute or convalescent COVID-19. The sequenced sample was peripheral blood. In nucleotides, the CDR3 is TGCAGTGCAGGGCCCGGGAAGCAGTTCTTC. It yields the protein CSAGPGKQFF.